The rows below give T cell receptor beta chains drawn from one sample of a study of CD8+CD57+ T cells in acquired aplastic anemia. Via MiXCR, TCRdb re-called the reads, giving one row per CDR3 protein. The sample has around 230,000 distinct CDR3 sequences, approximately 57% seen once. Material: sorted CD4+, CD8+, or CD8+CD57+ T cells (not recorded which) from PBMCs. These TCRs come from a human donor in good health. CDR3s include the opening cysteine and the closing phenylalanine or tryptophan. A D gene is named only where the DNA matches it firmly. Rows may omit the clone size; those that give it use once, few, many or a size class.

j_call v_call clone_size d_call cdr3_nt cdr3_aa
TRBJ2-2 TRBV7-9 many - TGTGCCAGCAGCTGGACTCAACTCACCGGGGAGCTGTTTTTT CASSWTQLTGELFF
TRBJ2-3 TRBV7-9 many - TGTGCCAGCAGCTCCCCTGAAGCTAGCACAGATACGCAGTATTTT CASSSPEASTDTQYF
TRBJ1-1 TRBV5-1 - - TGCGCCAGCAGCCCCTCGGCCATCCCCCTTGAAGCTTTCTTT CASSPSAIPLEAFF
TRBJ2-3 TRBV24-1 - - TGTGCCACCAGTGATCAGACGTCTAGCACAGATACGCAGTATTTT CATSDQTSSTDTQYF
TRBJ2-7 TRBV19 many TRBD1 TGTGCCAGTAGTATAACCGGGACAGGGGCCTACGAGCAGTACTTC CASSITGTGAYEQYF
TRBJ2-3 TRBV7-3 - - TGTGCCAGCAGCTTAACGCCTAGCGCCAGCACAGATACGCAGTATTTT CASSLTPSASTDTQYF
TRBJ2-1 TRBV7-6 many - TGTGCCAGCAGCCTCTCCCCGGGACCTTTCGTAGGTGAGCAGTTCTTC CASSLSPGPFVGEQFF
TRBJ2-2 TRBV7-2 - TRBD2 TGTGCCAGCAGCTTGGAGACCGGGGGGACCGGGGAGCTGTTTTTT CASSLETGGTGELFF
TRBJ1-1 TRBV25-1 - - TGTGCCAGCACCTCCGACAGACGGAACACTGAAGCTTTCTTT CASTSDRRNTEAFF
TRBJ1-1 TRBV24-1 - TRBD1 TGTGCCACCAGTGATAATTCGGGTTCGGCAGGGGGTGAAGCTTTCTTT CATSDNSGSAGGEAFF
TRBJ2-2 TRBV9 many TRBD2 TGTGCCAGCAGCATACGCGGGACTAGCGGGGGCCCGATCACCGGGGAGCTGTTTTTT CASSIRGTSGGPITGELFF
TRBJ1-3 TRBV19 - - TGTGCCAGTAGTATGCTCTCTGGAAACACCATATATTTT CASSMLSGNTIYF